Included here is one T cell receptor (beta chain) sequence, with context. CD45RO-negative CD8 cells positively selected for CCR7 made up the naive population, which excluded terminally differentiated effector memory CD45RA+ cells. This entry belongs to a study of shared clonotypes between healthy human individuals. The CDR3 has 15 amino acids. V lost 4 bases and J 3 bases, leaving 15 bases between the germline ends. The V gene's germline CDR1 is MNHEY and CDR2 SMNVEV (reference sequence). TCRdb's copy holds only in-frame clones and misses some; the assay was immunoSEQ multiplex PCR. The data hold about 2 million clones, with approximately 95% observed a single time.

The clonotype was recovered from a man aged 18-30 years in good health. The chain carries TRBV27 and TRBJ2-5; perhaps D is TRBD1 or TRBD2 (6 bases each). The sample was naive CD8+ T cells sorted from blood. The CDR3 region is CASSSRGPLEETQYF. The CDR3 DNA reads TGTGCCAGCAGTTCACGGGGGCCTCTCGAAGAGACCCAGTACTTC.